The sequence of this TCR beta chain was determined in a study of blood T cell repertoires in COVID-19. Overall study: Both acute and convalescent COVID-19 samples were obtained from the United States, Italy and Spain.

Germline V gene data show CDR1 as DFQATT and CDR2 as SNEGSKA (reference sequence). Trimming cost V 3 bases and J 2 bases, with 13 bases left between them. The CDR3 has 14 residues. Those who participated ranged in age from roughly 18 to 90 years and resided in about two dozen US areas. Donors in Cohort 3 who had recovered were those with two negative PCRs, healthcare professional clearance, or resolution of their symptoms. The sample holds one count of this clone. Original processing methods: By means of reference gene primer amplification, nucleated cell counts were estimated. Sequenced by immunoSEQ multiplex PCR; TCRdb stores in-frame clones only, minus some. The V and J calls and clone size come from that table; D and trimming were worked out from the DNA. Of fewer than 350,000 clones listed, around 85% were seen once; the top ten hold about 6.1%.

V usage is TRBV20-1 and J usage is TRBJ1-2; tentative D call: TRBD1 (5 bases). The sequenced sample was PBMCs or T cells enriched from blood (not recorded which). This receptor was obtained from a woman aged 40 to 55 who had recovered from COVID-19. In DNA, the CDR3 is TGCAGTGCTAGTGTCGCGGACATCAACTATGGCTACACCTTC. Encoded protein: CSASVADINYGYTF.